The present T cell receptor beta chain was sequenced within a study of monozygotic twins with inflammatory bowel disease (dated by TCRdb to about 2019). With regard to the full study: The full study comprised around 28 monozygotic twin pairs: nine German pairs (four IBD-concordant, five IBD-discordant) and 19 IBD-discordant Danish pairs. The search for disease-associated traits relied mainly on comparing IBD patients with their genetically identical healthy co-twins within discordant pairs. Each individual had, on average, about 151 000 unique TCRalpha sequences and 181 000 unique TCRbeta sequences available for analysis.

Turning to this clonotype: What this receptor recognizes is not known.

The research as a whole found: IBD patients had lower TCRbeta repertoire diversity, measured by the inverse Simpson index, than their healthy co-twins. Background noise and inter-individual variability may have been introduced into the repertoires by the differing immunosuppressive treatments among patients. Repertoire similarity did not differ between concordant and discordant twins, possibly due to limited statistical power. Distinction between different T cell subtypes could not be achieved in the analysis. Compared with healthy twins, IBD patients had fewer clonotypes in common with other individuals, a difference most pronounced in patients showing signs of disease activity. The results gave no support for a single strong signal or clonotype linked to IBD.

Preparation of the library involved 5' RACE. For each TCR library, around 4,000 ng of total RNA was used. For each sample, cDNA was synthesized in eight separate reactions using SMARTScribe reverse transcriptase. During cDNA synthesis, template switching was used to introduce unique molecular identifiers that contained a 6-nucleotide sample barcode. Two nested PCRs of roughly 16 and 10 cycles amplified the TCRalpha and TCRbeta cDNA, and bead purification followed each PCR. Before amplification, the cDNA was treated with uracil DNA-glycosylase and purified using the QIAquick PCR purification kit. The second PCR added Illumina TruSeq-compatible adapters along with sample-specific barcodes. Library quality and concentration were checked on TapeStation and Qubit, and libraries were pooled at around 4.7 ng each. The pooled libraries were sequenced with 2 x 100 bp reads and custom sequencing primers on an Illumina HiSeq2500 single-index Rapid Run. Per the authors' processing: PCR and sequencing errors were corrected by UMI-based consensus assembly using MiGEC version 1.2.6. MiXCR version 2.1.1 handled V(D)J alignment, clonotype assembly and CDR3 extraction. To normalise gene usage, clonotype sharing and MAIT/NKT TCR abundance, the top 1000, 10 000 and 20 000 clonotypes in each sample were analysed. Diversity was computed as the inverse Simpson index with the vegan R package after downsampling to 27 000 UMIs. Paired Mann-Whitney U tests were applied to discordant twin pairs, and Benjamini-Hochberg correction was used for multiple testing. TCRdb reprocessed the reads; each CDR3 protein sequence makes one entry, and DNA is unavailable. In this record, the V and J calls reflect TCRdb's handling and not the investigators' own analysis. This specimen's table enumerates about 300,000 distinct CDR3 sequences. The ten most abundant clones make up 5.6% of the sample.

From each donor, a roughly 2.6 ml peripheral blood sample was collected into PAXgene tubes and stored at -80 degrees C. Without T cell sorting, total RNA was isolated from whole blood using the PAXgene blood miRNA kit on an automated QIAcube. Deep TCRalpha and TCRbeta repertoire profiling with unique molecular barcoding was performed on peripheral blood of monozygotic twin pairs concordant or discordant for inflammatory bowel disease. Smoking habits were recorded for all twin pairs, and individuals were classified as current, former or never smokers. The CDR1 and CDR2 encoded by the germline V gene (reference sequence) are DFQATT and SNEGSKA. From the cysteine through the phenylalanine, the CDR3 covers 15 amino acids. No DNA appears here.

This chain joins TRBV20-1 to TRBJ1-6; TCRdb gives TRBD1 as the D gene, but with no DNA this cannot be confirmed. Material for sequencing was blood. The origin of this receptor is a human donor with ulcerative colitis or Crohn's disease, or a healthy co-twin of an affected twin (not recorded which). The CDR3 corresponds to CSARSAGTGNSPLHF.